The T cell receptor (beta chain) described here comes from a study of PD-L1 blockade in urothelial cancer. Study context: In 2014 therapy began: atezolizumab 1,200 mg intravenously every 3 weeks. Blood samples contained a median approximately 140,000 T cells.

Unmatched junction bases numbered 15, after V lost 4 bases and J lost 2 bases. The CDR3 has 19 amino acids. In germline, CDR1 is MDHEN, CDR2 SYDVKM. The time point here: pretreatment peripheral blood. Locally advanced or metastatic urothelial carcinoma was diagnosed in the patients. TCRdb's copy holds only in-frame clones and misses some; the assay was immunoSEQ multiplex PCR. The sample carries about 86,000 clones, over 65% recorded once. Only a few counts were recorded for this clone. The sequencing here drew on PBMCs, taken around atezolizumab (anti-PD-L1) treatment. This chain links TRBV28 with TRBJ1-5, with TRBD1 matching over 9 bases. The source of this sequence is a man in his fifties or sixties with urothelial cancer. This CDR3 is CASSSTRDRERTGNQPQHF. In DNA, the CDR3 is TGTGCCAGCAGTTCTACCCGGGACAGGGAAAGGACGGGCAATCAGCCCCAGCATTTT.